Below are 3 T cell receptor beta chains sequenced from a single sample in a study of blood T cell repertoires in COVID-19. TCRdb keeps only in-frame clones here, not all; method: immunoSEQ multiplex PCR. The sample records about 110,000 clones, over 70% being singletons. Input material: peripheral blood. The receptors here all came from a human donor with acute or convalescent COVID-19. The donor label of this sample is uncertain.

The CDR3 sequence is CASSEWRDRKNEKLFF. The CDR3, as DNA: TGTGCCAGCAGTGAATGGAGGGACAGGAAAAATGAAAAACTGTTTTTT. The chain couples TRBV6-1 to TRBJ1-4; 8 nucleotides match TRBD1. Germline CDR1 MNHNS, CDR2 SASEGT. The CDR3 is 16 amino acids. Trimming took 2 bases from V and 5 from J; bases not matched to a gene: 7.

V usage is TRBV18 and J usage is TRBJ1-2, with D unclear. The V gene lost 3 bases and the J gene lost 6 bases, with 14 bases spanning the gap. The CDR3 has 14 amino acids. Germline CDR1 and CDR2: KGHSH and LQKENI. DNA for the CDR3: TGTGCCAGCTCACCCGGCTACAGTACGAATGGCTACACCTTC. Its translation: CASSPGYSTNGYTF.

In regard to this clone: Other DNA variants within this sample encode the same CDR3. The chain is built from TRBV12-3 or TRBV12-4 and TRBJ1-5; no reliable D call. Trimming stripped 3 bases from V and 4 bases from J, with 7 bases between. The CDR3 is made up of 13 amino acids. The CDR3 spells CASSLGLNQPQHF. The DNA of the CDR3 is TGTGCCAGCAGTTTGGGCCTAAATCAGCCCCAGCATTTT.